The 13 T cell receptor beta chains below come from one sample, sequenced in a study of T cells in Graves' hyperthyroidism and ophthalmopathy. The investigators amplified TCR beta CDR3 regions from RNA transcripts. The HTBI primer set was used in a first-round RT-PCR of the TCR CDR3. Via MiXCR, TCRdb re-called the multiplex PCR reads, giving one row per CDR3 protein. The sample has about 200,000 distinct CDR3 sequences; about 17% are singletons. The sequencing input was blood. Receptor source: a man aged 35 to 55 with Graves' hyperthyroidism.

This clonotype was counted ten times or more. The chain recombines TRBV3-1 with TRBJ1-1; 8 positions agree with TRBD1. CDR1 is LGHDT, CDR2 YNNKEL, per germline (reference sequence). The CDR3 spans 12 residues. The V segment lost 7 bases and the J segment 5 bases; nucleotides outside the gene matches: 3. The CDR3: CASIRQGTEAFF. CDR3 sequence (DNA): TGTGCCAGCATCCGACAGGGGACTGAAGCTTTCTTT.

V and J are TRBV14 and TRBJ1-4; D is perhaps TRBD1 (5 bases). Germline V gene sequence: CDR1 SGHDN, CDR2 FVKESK. With 4 bases removed from V and 11 bases from J, the gap between germline ends came to 17 bases. The CDR3 covers 14 residues. CDR3 DNA sequence: TGTGCCAGCAGCCCCGGGACTCAAGACTGGAAACTGTTTTTT. It yields the protein CASSPGTQDWKLFF.

This clonotype was recorded a few times. This rearrangement joins TRBV5-1 to TRBJ2-1; a possible D gene is TRBD2 (5 bases). CDR1 SGHRS and CDR2 YFSETQ come from the germline V gene. V was trimmed by 4 bases and J by 7 bases, leaving 21 bases between them. The CDR3 covers 16 residues. CDR3 coding DNA: TGCGCCAGCAGCCGTGGGGAGCCTACGGTGGGGAATGAGCAGTTCTTC. Protein product: CASSRGEPTVGNEQFF.

There are many counts of this clonotype. The chain employs TRBV6-1 and TRBJ2-7; the D gene could be TRBD1 or TRBD2 (5 bases each). This CDR3 spans 12 amino acids. Germline lookup yields CDR1 MNHNS and CDR2 SASEGT. V lost 6 bases and J lost 3, with 9 bases in between. The DNA of the CDR3 is TGTGCCAGCAGGGGTGGGGGCTACGAGCAGTACTTC. This translates into CASRGGGYEQYF.

This clonotype was observed many times. The V gene is TRBV28, the J gene TRBJ2-7; D uncertain. This CDR3 has 14 residues. Per the germline V gene, CDR1 is MDHEN and CDR2 is SYDVKM. Trimming cost V 7 bases and J 2 bases, with 15 bases left between them. CDR3 in amino acids: CASTRPASTYEQYF. In DNA form, the CDR3 reads TGTGCCAGCACTCGCCCGGCCAGTACCTACGAGCAGTACTTC. The full variable domain, completed using reference TRBV28 and TRBJ2-7, is DVKVTQSSRYLVKRTGEKVFLECVQDMDHENMFWYRQDPGLGLRLIYFSYDVKMKEKGDIPEGYSVSREKKERFSLILESASTNQTSMYLCASTRPASTYEQYFGPGTRLTVT.

This clonotype appeared a few times. The J gene is TRBJ2-3, the V gene TRBV25-1, with 8 bases identical to TRBD1. The CDR3 is 16 amino acids. Germline-derived CDR1 and CDR2 are MGHDK and SYGVNS. The ends lost 3 bases at V and 2 bases at J; junction bases unmatched: 7. This CDR3 is CASSDLGTGHTDTQYF. DNA of the CDR3: TGTGCCAGCAGTGACCTAGGGACAGGCCACACAGATACGCAGTATTTT.

This clonotype was seen many times. The chain has TRBV7-3 and TRBJ2-2; no clear D. In germline, CDR1 is SGHTA, CDR2 FQGTGA. The CDR3 sequence is 13 residues long. Deletions cut 3 bases from V and 6 bases from J, with 8 bases between. The CDR3 DNA reads as TGTGCCAGCAGCTTGGGTCGGGCCGGGGAGCTGTTTTTT. This sequence encodes CASSLGRAGELFF. Full variable domain (missing parts from reference TRBV7-3 and TRBJ2-2): GAGVSQTPSNKVTEKGKYVELRCDPISGHTALYWYRQSLGQGPEFLIYFQGTGAADDSGLPNDRFFAVRPEGSVSTLKIQRTERGDSAVYLCASSLGRAGELFFGEGSRLTVL.

The chain combines TRBV19 with TRBJ2-2, with 10 bases matching TRBD2. There are 14 residues in the CDR3. In germline, CDR1 is LNHDA, CDR2 SQIVND (reference sequence). The V and J ends lost 7 bases and 7 bases, in that order; junction bases with no gene match: 6. CDR3: CASNGLAEGGELFF. CDR3 coding DNA: TGTGCCAGTAACGGACTAGCGGAGGGCGGGGAGCTGTTTTTT.

The chain has TRBV6-1 and TRBJ1-5; tentative D call: TRBD1 (6 bases). Trimming took 6 bases from V and 6 from J, leaving 12 bases between them. This CDR3 comprises 13 residues. Per germline, CDR1 MNHNS and CDR2 SASEGT. The DNA for the CDR3 is TGTGCCAGCAGCCAAGGGGGTGGTCAGCCCCAGCATTTT. Encoded protein: CASSQGGGQPQHF.

The gene calls are TRBV20-1 and TRBJ2-1; 7 nucleotides line up with TRBD2. The CDR3 is 15 residues long. The germline V gene has CDR1 DFQATT and CDR2 SNEGSKA (reference sequence). The chain's CDR3 is CSMVWPGGSYNEQFF. For the CDR3, the DNA is TGCAGCATGGTATGGCCGGGGGGCTCCTACAATGAGCAGTTCTTC.

This clonotype was observed once. This rearrangement joins TRBV12-3 or TRBV12-4 to TRBJ1-1, with 7 bases aligning to TRBD1. Trimming cost V 1 base and J 5 bases; bases outside gene matches: 13. This CDR3 contains 17 residues. This CDR3 reads CASSLGGRGGARTEAFF. Written as DNA, the CDR3 is TGTGCCAGCAGTTTAGGGGGTCGAGGGGGCGCGAGAACTGAAGCTTTCTTT.

This clonotype was counted ten times or more. The chain joins TRBV7-2 to TRBJ2-3; tentative D call: TRBD2 (6 bases). From germline, CDR1 is SGHTA and CDR2 FQGNSA. CDR3 length: 13 residues. Trimming took off 6 bases at V and 5 bases at J, with 12 bases between the two ends. The chain's CDR3 is CASSGLRIDTQYF. The CDR3, as DNA: TGTGCCAGCAGTGGACTAAGAATAGATACGCAGTATTTT.

This clonotype was counted ten times or more. V and J are TRBV5-1 and TRBJ2-7; no clear D. This CDR3 is 13 amino acids long. CDR1 and CDR2 (germline): SGHRS, YFSETQ. Trimming pared 5 bases from V and 3 bases from J, leaving 12 bases between. The CDR3 reads CASRERVGYEQYF. DNA for the CDR3: TGCGCCAGCAGGGAGAGAGTCGGCTACGAGCAGTACTTC.